The 22 T cell receptor beta chains given below trace back to one sample, sequenced in a study of OX40 agonist ivuxolimab in advanced cancers. Libraries were prepared by immunoSEQ multiplex PCR; TCRdb keeps only in-frame clonotypes and omits some of them. Of tens of thousands of clones in the sample, roughly nine tenths were seen once. This sample comprised CD4+ or CD8+ T cells sorted from blood, obtained in a trial of the OX40 agonist ivuxolimab. The receptors were gathered from an adult with an advanced solid tumor such as melanoma, head and neck, liver or kidney cancer.

The sample holds one count of this clone. The chain carries TRBV19 and TRBJ2-2; D may be TRBD1 (6 bases). Germline values: CDR1 LNHDA, CDR2 SQIVND (reference sequence). This CDR3 region has 15 residues. V was shortened by 4 bases and J by 4 bases, with 13 bases between the two germline ends. For the CDR3, the DNA is TGTGCCAGTAGTAGATCAGGGGTGGGCACCGGGGAGCTGTTTTTT. Translation gives CASSRSGVGTGELFF.

In this sample, this clone turned up once. The rearrangement uses TRBV29-1 and TRBJ1-2; TRBD1 matches 7 bases. Trimming at V came to 7 bases and at J to 2 bases, leaving 7 bases not matched to a gene. The CDR3 length is 13 residues. Germline V CDR1 and CDR2: SQVTM, ANQGSEA. In DNA form, the CDR3 reads TGCAGCGCCGGACAGGACGGCAACTATGGCTACACCTTC. Residues: CSAGQDGNYGYTF.

In regard to this clone: Germline is not matched at one junction end, which may reflect a read error. The V gene is TRBV19, the J gene TRBJ1-5; D ambiguous. Per the germline V gene, CDR1 is LNHDA and CDR2 is SQIVND (reference sequence). The CDR3 runs 20 residues. The CDR3 loop reads CASRIAGQATLVDSNQPQHF. The CDR3 DNA reads TGTGCCAGTAGAATAGCCGGCCAGGCTACGCTGGTCGATAGCAATCAGCCCCAGCATTTT.

The chain carries TRBV7-9 and TRBJ2-2; 7 bases line up with TRBD2. The V gene end was trimmed by 10 bases and the J gene end by 2 bases; junction bases not matched to a gene: 10. Germline V gene lookup returns CDR1 SEHNR and CDR2 FQNEAQ (reference sequence). CDR3 length: 15 amino acids. The CDR3 DNA is TGTGCCACCGCAGGCGGGGGTTTTAACACCGGGGAGCTGTTTTTT. Translation gives CATAGGGFNTGELFF.

The rearrangement uses TRBV27 and TRBJ2-1; no clear D. There are 16 residues in the CDR3. The V end was cut by 2 bases, the J end by 0 bases, with 11 bases between. Germline-derived CDR1 and CDR2 are MNHEY and SMNVEV (reference sequence). The CDR3 region has the DNA TGTGCCAGCAGTTTAGCCGTGAGTAACTCCTACAATGAGCAGTTCTTC. Its protein is CASSLAVSNSYNEQFF.

This chain links TRBV6-5 with TRBJ2-4, with 11 bases aligning to TRBD1. V gave up 0 bases and J gave up 8 bases; unmatched junction bases: 0. In germline, CDR1 is MNHEY, CDR2 SVGAGI. The CDR3 is 14 amino acids. The CDR3 DNA sequence: TGTGCCAGCAGTTACTCGGGACAGGGGGACATTCAGTACTTC. Its translation is CASSYSGQGDIQYF.

The rearrangement links TRBV5-8 to TRBJ1-1; no reliable D call. With 0 bases removed from V and 1 base from J, the gap between germline ends came to 7 bases. The CDR3 runs 14 residues. CDR1 and CDR2 (germline): SGHTS, YDEGEE. As DNA, the CDR3 is TGTGCCAGCAGCTTGGCTTGGCAGAACACTGAAGCTTTCTTT. This translates into CASSLAWQNTEAFF.

The rearrangement joins TRBV7-8 to TRBJ2-3; 14 bases are a match to TRBD2. With V trimmed by 5 bases and J by 2 bases, 3 bases remained unmatched. The CDR3 has 16 amino acids. The germline V gene encodes CDR1 SGHVS and CDR2 FQNEAQ. CDR3 protein: CASSMGLAGATDTQYF. The CDR3 DNA follows: TGTGCCAGCAGCATGGGACTAGCGGGGGCCACAGATACGCAGTATTTT.

The chain combines TRBV2 with TRBJ2-1; D is tentatively TRBD1 or TRBD2 (5 bases each). V lost 11 bases and J lost 8, with 19 bases in between. Germline-derived CDR1 and CDR2 are SNHLY and FYNNEI. The CDR3 is 13 amino acids. The CDR3 protein is CAEGQGNPDEQFF. CDR3 in DNA: TGTGCCGAGGGGCAGGGCAATCCGGATGAGCAGTTCTTC.

This clone was detected only once. This rearrangement joins TRBV13 to TRBJ2-7, with D perhaps matching TRBD1 or TRBD2 (6 bases each). The CDR3 consists of 16 residues. Trimming cost V 0 bases and J 4 bases, with 16 bases left between them. The germline V gene encodes CDR1 PRHDT and CDR2 FYEKMQ (reference sequence). CDR3 in amino acids: CASSLGGRDNPYEQYF. The CDR3 nucleotides read TGTGCCAGCAGCTTAGGGGGGCGGGACAACCCATACGAGCAGTACTTC.

Here the CDR3 reads CASSSFGAPGETQYF. CDR3 nucleotide sequence: TGCGCCAGCAGCTCGTTTGGAGCCCCCGGGGAGACCCAGTACTTC. The chain combines TRBV5-1 with TRBJ2-5; D remains ambiguous. The CDR3 extends over 15 amino acids. Germline CDR1 is SGHRS and CDR2 is YFSETQ. Trimming cost V 3 bases and J 5 bases, with 17 bases left between them.

The V and J genes are TRBV9 and TRBJ1-2; D is unresolved. In germline, CDR1 is SGDLS, CDR2 YYNGEE. The CDR3 is 13 residues long. V dropped 4 bases and J dropped 8 bases, with 15 bases sitting between them. CDR3 in DNA: TGTGCCAGCAGCCCCCTGGAGGGTCGCGGCTACACCTTC. It specifies CASSPLEGRGYTF. The full variable domain, its missing parts supplied by reference TRBV9 and TRBJ1-2, is DSGVTQTPKHLITATGQRVTLRCSPRSGDLSVYWYQQSLDQGLQFLIQYYNGEERAKGNILERFSAQQFPDLHSELNLSSLELGDSALYFCASSPLEGRGYTFGSGTRLTVV.

The chain is built from TRBV5-1 and TRBJ2-1; 12 bases are shared with TRBD2. The V gene end was trimmed by 4 bases and the J gene end by 3 bases; junction bases not matched to a gene: 2. CDR3 length equals 15 residues. Germline V lookup: CDR1 SGHRS, CDR2 YFSETQ. As DNA, the CDR3 is TGCGCCAGCAGCCTACTAGCGGGGGGCTACAATGAGCAGTTCTTC. Amino acid sequence: CASSLLAGGYNEQFF.

V and J are TRBV11-1 and TRBJ1-1, with D unresolved. V lost 5 bases and J lost 9, with 16 bases in between. Germline V gives CDR1 SGHAT, CDR2 FQDESV (reference sequence). The CDR3 has 13 amino acids. The DNA of the CDR3 is TGTGCCAGCAGCCCCCCCGGGCCTGAAAAAGCTTTCTTT. Its translation is CASSPPGPEKAFF.

The DNA for the CDR3 is TGTGCCAGCAGCTTAGAAGGGGGGTATAATTCACCCCTCCACTTT. It is translated as CASSLEGGYNSPLHF. The J gene is TRBJ1-6, the V gene TRBV11-2, with D possibly TRBD1 on 6 matching bases. Germline CDR1 and CDR2: SGHAT and FQNNGV. This CDR3 region has 15 residues. Trimming stripped 0 bases from V and 4 bases from J, with 7 bases between.

This clone appeared a few times. V and J are TRBV11-2 and TRBJ2-5, with 11 bases identical to TRBD1. Trimming cost V 5 bases and J 5 bases; bases outside gene matches: 4. The CDR3 has 14 amino acids. Per the germline V gene, CDR1 is SGHAT and CDR2 is FQNNGV. This CDR3 reads CASSGTGGWETQYF. Written as DNA, the CDR3 is TGTGCCAGCAGCGGGACAGGGGGTTGGGAGACCCAGTACTTC.

The J gene is TRBJ1-5, the V gene TRBV28; TRBD1 is a possible D gene (5 bases). CDR1 is MDHEN, CDR2 SYDVKM, per germline. The CDR3 has 14 amino acids. V gave up 8 bases and J gave up 2 bases, with 13 bases separating them. The CDR3 DNA is TGTGCCAGCTGGGACCCGGGGGGCAATCAGCCCCAGCATTTT. Translation gives CASWDPGGNQPQHF.

This clone was counted once. The chain combines TRBV11-3 with TRBJ1-1; 7 bases agree with TRBD1. This CDR3 has 14 amino acids. In germline, CDR1 is SGHNT, CDR2 YENEEA. Trimming cost V 3 bases and J 7 bases; bases outside gene matches: 8. The CDR3 DNA reads TGTGCCAGCAGCTTTGGAACGGGACAGAGTGAAGCTTTCTTT. It is translated as CASSFGTGQSEAFF.

J is TRBJ1-5 and V is TRBV2; 9 bases align to TRBD1. With 3 bases clipped from V and 0 bases from J, the junction kept 6 bases outside the gene matches. The germline V gene has CDR1 SNHLY and CDR2 FYNNEI. The CDR3 is made up of 17 amino acids. The CDR3 nucleotides are TGTGCCAGCAGTGATTGGGGGACAGGGTATAGCAATCAGCCCCAGCATTTT. Amino acid sequence: CASSDWGTGYSNQPQHF.

This clone was picked up one time. The chain couples TRBV7-6 to TRBJ2-7, with D possibly matching TRBD1 (6 bases). The V gene's germline CDR1 is SGHVS and CDR2 FNYEAQ. This CDR3 has 15 residues. Trimming cost V 3 bases and J 3 bases, with 15 bases left between them. The CDR3 here is CASSFSQGPFYEQYF. CDR3 in DNA: TGTGCCAGCAGCTTCAGCCAGGGGCCCTTCTACGAGCAGTACTTC.

This rearrangement joins TRBV9 to TRBJ2-7; 7 positions match TRBD1. CDR3 length: 15 amino acids. CDR1 and CDR2 from the germline V gene are SGDLS and YYNGEE. V lost 2 bases, J lost 0 bases, and 5 bases stayed unmatched. CDR3 protein: CASSVSGQSSYEQYF. CDR3 DNA: TGTGCCAGCAGCGTGTCGGGACAGAGCTCCTACGAGCAGTACTTC.

V gene TRBV11-2 combines with J gene TRBJ2-3, with 8 bases lining up with TRBD1. CDR1 is SGHAT, CDR2 FQNNGV, per germline. The CDR3 spans 13 residues. The ends lost 3 bases at V and 5 bases at J; junction bases unmatched: 1. DNA of the CDR3: TGTGCCAGCAGCTTGACAGGGGAAGATACGCAGTATTTT. Encoded protein: CASSLTGEDTQYF.